This TCR beta chain was sequenced for a study of blood T cell repertoires in COVID-19. Background on the study: Some COVID-19 samples were acute and others convalescent; all came from the United States, Italy and Spain. Sources were T cells, B-cell-depleted T cells, or PBMCs; the material itself was cDNA or gDNA.

The germline CDR1 and CDR2 sequences are MNHEY and SVGAGI. The CDR3 runs 15 residues. Trimming cost V 0 bases and J 0 bases, with 7 bases left between them. Authors' data handling: Using reference gene primer amplification, nucleated cell counts were estimated. Here immunoSEQ multiplex PCR was the method, and the copy in TCRdb shows in-frame clones only, minus some. That table is the source of V, J and clone size, and D and trimming were worked out from the DNA. The sample has some 49,000 clones; roughly nine tenths are singletons. The rearrangement links TRBV6-5 to TRBJ2-3; tentative D call: TRBD2 (5 bases). This clonotype was obtained from a man in his 70s with active COVID-19. Material: peripheral blood. The CDR3: CASSYSRGSTDTQYF. As DNA, the CDR3 is TGTGCCAGCAGTTACTCCCGGGGTAGCACAGATACGCAGTATTTT.